The clone carrying this T cell receptor beta chain was seen repeatedly, ten times or more. This specimen belongs to a study of tumor-infiltrating lymphocytes in oesophageal squamous cell carcinoma. TCRdb re-analysed the PCR reads in MiXCR, keeping a single row per CDR3 protein. The profile shows roughly 16,000 distinct CDR3 sequences, around 40% of them singletons. CDR3 length: 13 residues. J lost 3 bases, V lost 9 bases, and 7 bases had no gene match. CDR1 and CDR2 (germline): SGHRS, YFSETQ. The gene calls are TRBV5-1 and TRBJ1-1; TRBD1 matches at 8 bases. The origin of this receptor is a female donor with esophageal squamous cell carcinoma. Source material: normal esophageal tissue next to the tumor. CDR3 in DNA: TGCGCCACCTCGACAGGGGACGACACTGAAGCTTTCTTT. Translation: CATSTGDDTEAFF.